This T cell receptor (beta chain) was recovered during a study of shared clonotypes between healthy human individuals. Trimming took 6 bases from V and 1 from J, leaving 16 bases between them. The CDR3 extends over 16 amino acids. Germline V gene sequence: CDR1 MDHEN, CDR2 SYDVKM. Assay used: immunoSEQ multiplex PCR; TCRdb lists only in-frame clones, some missing. The sample includes about 1.1 million clones, 78% seen only once; the top ten take 0.5% to 0.6%. This TCR derives from a man between 18 and 29 years old in good health. Some clones in this sample may be carry-over from other donors' samples. The chain is built from TRBV28 and TRBJ2-4, with D perhaps matching TRBD2 (5 bases). The source material was memory CD4+ T cells from PBMCs. This sample's subset: CD45RA-negative fraction. The CDR3 bases are TGTGCCAGCAGATCTCCTACTAGGTTCGCCAAAAACATTCAGTACTTC. Translation gives CASRSPTRFAKNIQYF.